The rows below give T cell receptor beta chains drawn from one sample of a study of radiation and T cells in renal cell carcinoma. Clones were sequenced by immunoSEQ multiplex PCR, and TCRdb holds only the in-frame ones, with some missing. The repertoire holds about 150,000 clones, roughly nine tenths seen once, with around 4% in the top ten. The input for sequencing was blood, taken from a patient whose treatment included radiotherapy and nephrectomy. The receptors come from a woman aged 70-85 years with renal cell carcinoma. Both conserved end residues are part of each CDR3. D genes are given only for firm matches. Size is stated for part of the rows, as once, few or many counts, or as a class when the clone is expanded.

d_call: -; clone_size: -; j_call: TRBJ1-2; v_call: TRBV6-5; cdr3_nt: TGTGCCAGCAGTCTCGGGCAGGCGGCACATGGCTACACCTTC; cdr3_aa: CASSLGQAAHGYTF
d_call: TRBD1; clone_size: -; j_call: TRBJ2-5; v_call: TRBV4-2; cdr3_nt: TGTGCCAGCAGCATCTCGATTACCAGGGGGACCGACCAAGAGACCCAGTACTTC; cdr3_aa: CASSISITRGTDQETQYF
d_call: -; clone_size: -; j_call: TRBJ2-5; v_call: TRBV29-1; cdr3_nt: TGCAGCGTTGGGGCCGTTGGTTGGGAGACCCAGTACTTC; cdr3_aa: CSVGAVGWETQYF
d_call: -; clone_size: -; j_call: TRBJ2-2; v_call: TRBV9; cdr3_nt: TGTGCCAGCAGCGGTGGACAACAGAGGTACACCGGGGAGCTGTTTTTT; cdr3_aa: CASSGGQQRYTGELFF
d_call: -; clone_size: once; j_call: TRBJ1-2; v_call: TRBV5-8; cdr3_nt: TGTGCCAGCAGCCCGGAACATTATTCCTATGGCTACACCTTC; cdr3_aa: CASSPEHYSYGYTF
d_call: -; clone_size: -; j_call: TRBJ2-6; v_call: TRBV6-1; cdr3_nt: TGTGCCAGCAGTGAAGCGCTTCGGCCTACCTCTGGGGCCAACGTCCTGACTTTC; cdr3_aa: CASSEALRPTSGANVLTF
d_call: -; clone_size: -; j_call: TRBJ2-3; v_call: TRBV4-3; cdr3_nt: TGCGCCAGCAGCCAAGATGGGGTGCCCACAGATACGCAGTATTTT; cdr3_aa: CASSQDGVPTDTQYF
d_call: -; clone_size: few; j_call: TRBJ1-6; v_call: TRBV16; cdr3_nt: TGTGCCAGCAGCCCATTCGGGGATAATAATTCACCCCTCCACTTT; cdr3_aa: CASSPFGDNNSPLHF
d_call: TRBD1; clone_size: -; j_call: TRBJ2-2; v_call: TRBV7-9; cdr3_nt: TGTGCCAGCAGCTCAGGGGGCGTCGGGGAGCTGTTTTTT; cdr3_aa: CASSSGGVGELFF
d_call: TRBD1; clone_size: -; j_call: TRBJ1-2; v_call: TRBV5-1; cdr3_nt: TGCGCCAGCAGCTTGGATCCAGGACAGGAATATGGCTACACCTTC; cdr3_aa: CASSLDPGQEYGYTF
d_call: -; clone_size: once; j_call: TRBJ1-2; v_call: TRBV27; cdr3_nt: TGTGCCAGCAGTTTATCACGGCTCTATGGCTACACCTTC; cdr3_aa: CASSLSRLYGYTF
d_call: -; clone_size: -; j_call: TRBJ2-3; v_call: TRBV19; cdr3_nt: TGTGCCAGTAGTCCCCAGGGGGGCGGTGCAGATACGCAGTATTTT; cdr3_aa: CASSPQGGGADTQYF
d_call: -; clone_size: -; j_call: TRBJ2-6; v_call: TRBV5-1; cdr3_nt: TGCGCCAGCAGCTTGTTCGGGGATCCCTCCTTCTCTGGGGCCAACGTCCTGACTTTC; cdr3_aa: CASSLFGDPSFSGANVLTF
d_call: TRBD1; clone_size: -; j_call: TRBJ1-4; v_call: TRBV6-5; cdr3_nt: TGTGCCAGCAGTTACTCGGGCAGGGGGCACGAAAAACTGTTTTTT; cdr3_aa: CASSYSGRGHEKLFF
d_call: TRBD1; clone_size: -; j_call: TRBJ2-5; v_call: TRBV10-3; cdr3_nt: TGTGCCATCAGAAGACAGGGCGTTCAAGAGACCCAGTACTTC; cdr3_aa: CAIRRQGVQETQYF
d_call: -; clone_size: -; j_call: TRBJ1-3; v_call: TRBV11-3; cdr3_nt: TGTGCCAGCAGCGCCATCTCGGTGGGGACTGGAAACACCATATATTTT; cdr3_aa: CASSAISVGTGNTIYF
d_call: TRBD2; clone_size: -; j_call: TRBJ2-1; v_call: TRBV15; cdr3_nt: TGTGCCACCAGCAATAGCGGGGGGGCAGATGAGCAGTTCTTC; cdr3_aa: CATSNSGGADEQFF
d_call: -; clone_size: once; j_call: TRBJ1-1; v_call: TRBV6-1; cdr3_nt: TGTGCCAGCAGTTCCGGACTTAACACTGAAGCTTTCTTT; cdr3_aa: CASSSGLNTEAFF
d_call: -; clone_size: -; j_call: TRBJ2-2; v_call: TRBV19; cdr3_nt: TGTGCCACACGGGGCACCGGGGAGCTGTTTTTT; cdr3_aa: CATRGTGELFF
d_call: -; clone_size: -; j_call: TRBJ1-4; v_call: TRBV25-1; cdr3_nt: TGTGCCAGCAGTGGGAACATAGCAACTAATGAAAAACTGTTTTTT; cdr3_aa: CASSGNIATNEKLFF
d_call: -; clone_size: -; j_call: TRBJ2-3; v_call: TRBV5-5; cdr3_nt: TGTGCCAGCAGCTTAACAGCCTCGGATACGCAGTATTTT; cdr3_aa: CASSLTASDTQYF
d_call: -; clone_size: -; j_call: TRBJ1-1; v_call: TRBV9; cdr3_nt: TGTGCCAGCAGCGTAATGGGAAGAGTCGCAGACACTGAAGCTTTCTTT; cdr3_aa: CASSVMGRVADTEAFF
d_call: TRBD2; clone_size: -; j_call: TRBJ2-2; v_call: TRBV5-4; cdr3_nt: TGTGCCAGCAGCTCCCTTGGCGGGGGGCATAGGGGGGAGCTGTTTTTT; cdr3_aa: CASSSLGGGHRGELFF
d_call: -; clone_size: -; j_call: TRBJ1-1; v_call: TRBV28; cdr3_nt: TGTGCCAGCAGCACCTCCCATCGAAGACCTGAAGCTTTCTTT; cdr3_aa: CASSTSHRRPEAFF
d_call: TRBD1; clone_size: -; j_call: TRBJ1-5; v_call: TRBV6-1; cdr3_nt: TGTGCCAGCAACTCAGGGGGGGGCAATCAGCCCCAGCATTTT; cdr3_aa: CASNSGGGNQPQHF
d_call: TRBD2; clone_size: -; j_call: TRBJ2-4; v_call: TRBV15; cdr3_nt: TGTGCCACCAGTGTCCCTGGAGGGAGGGTTCAGTACTTC; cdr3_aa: CATSVPGGRVQYF
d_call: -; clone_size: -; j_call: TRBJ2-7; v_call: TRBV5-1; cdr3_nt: TGCGCCAGCAGCCGTCCCGGGACGGCCTCCTACGAGCAGTACTTC; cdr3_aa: CASSRPGTASYEQYF
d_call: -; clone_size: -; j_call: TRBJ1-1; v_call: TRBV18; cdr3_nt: TGTGCCAGCTCACCCCAGGGATTGGAAGCTTTCTTT; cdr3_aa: CASSPQGLEAFF
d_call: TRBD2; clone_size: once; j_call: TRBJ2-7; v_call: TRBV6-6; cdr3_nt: TGTGCCAGCAGTTTGACTAGCGGGGGCTACGAGCAGTACTTC; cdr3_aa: CASSLTSGGYEQYF
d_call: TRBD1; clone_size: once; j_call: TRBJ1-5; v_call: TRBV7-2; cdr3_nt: TGTGCCAGCAGCCTAACCGGGACAGGGGGTTTGGGTCAGCCCCAGCATTTT; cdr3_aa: CASSLTGTGGLGQPQHF
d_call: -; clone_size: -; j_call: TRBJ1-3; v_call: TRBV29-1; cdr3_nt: TGCGCCCACAGGGAGGGAGCTGGAAACACCATATATTTT; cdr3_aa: CAHREGAGNTIYF
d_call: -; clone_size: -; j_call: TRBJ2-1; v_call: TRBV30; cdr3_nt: TGTGCCTGGAGACAGGGTAGAGGTAATGAGCAGTTCTTC; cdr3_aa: CAWRQGRGNEQFF
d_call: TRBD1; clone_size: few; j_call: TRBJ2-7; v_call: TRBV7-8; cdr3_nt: TGTGCCAGCAGCTCCGGGACAGGGTTTGGCGAGCAGTACTTC; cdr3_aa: CASSSGTGFGEQYF
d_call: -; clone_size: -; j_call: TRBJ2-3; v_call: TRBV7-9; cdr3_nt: TGTGCCAGCAGCTTAGGTCAGGGAGATACGCAGTATTTT; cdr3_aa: CASSLGQGDTQYF
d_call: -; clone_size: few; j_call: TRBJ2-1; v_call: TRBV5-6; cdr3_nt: TGTGCCAGCAGCTTCAGGAATGAGCAGTTCTTC; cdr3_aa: CASSFRNEQFF
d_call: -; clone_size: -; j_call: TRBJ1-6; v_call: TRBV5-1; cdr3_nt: TGCGCCAGCAGCTTGGGCGTCTTGGGGAGCTCCTATAATTCACCCCTCCACTTT; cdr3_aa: CASSLGVLGSSYNSPLHF
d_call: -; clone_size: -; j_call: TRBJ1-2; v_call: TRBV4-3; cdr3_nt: TGCGCCAGCAGTCGAGGAGACGATAACTATGGCTACACCTTC; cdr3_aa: CASSRGDDNYGYTF
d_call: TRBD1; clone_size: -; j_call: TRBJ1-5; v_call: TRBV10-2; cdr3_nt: TGCGCCAGCAGTCAGGACAGGGACCGTAATCAGCCCCAGCATTTT; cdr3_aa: CASSQDRDRNQPQHF
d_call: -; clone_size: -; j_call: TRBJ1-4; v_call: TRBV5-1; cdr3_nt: TGCGCCAGCAGCTTGACAGGCCCCTGGGAAAAACTGTTTTTT; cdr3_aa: CASSLTGPWEKLFF
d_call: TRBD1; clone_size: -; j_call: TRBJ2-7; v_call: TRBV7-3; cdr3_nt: TGTGCCAGCAGCTCTCTTGACAGGGAGAGCGCCGAGCAGTACTTC; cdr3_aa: CASSSLDRESAEQYF
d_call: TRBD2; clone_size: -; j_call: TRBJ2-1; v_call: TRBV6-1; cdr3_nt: TGTGCCAGCAGTGAAAGGAGCGGGGGGGCTCCCTACAATGAGCAGTTCTTC; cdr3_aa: CASSERSGGAPYNEQFF
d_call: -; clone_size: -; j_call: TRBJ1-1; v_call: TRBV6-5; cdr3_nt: TGTGCCAGCAGTTATGGGGGGGTTCAAGGCACTGAAGCTTTCTTT; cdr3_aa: CASSYGGVQGTEAFF
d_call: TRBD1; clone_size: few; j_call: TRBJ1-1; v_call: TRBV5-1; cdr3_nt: TGCGCCAGCAGCTCGACAGGGTCCAACACTGAAGCTTTCTTT; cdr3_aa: CASSSTGSNTEAFF
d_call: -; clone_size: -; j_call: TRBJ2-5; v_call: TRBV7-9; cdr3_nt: TGTGCCAGCAGCGCGATAGGGGAGACCCAGTACTTC; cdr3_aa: CASSAIGETQYF
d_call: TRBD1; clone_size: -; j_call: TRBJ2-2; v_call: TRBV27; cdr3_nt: TGTGCCAGCAGTTCGGGACAGATTAACACCGGGGAGCTGTTTTTT; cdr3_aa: CASSSGQINTGELFF
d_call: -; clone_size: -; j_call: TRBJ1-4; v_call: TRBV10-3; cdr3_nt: TGTGCCATCAGTGAGGGGGGTCAAGCAGGTGAAAAACTGTTTTTT; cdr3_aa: CAISEGGQAGEKLFF
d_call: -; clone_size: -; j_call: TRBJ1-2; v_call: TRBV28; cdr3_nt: TGTGCCAGCAGTTTTATAAGAAATTCGAATGGCTACACCTTC; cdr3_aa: CASSFIRNSNGYTF
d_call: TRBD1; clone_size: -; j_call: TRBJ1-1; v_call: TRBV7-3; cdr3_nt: TGTGCCAGCAGCTTCCTAGGGGGCCAAGCTTTCTTT; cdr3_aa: CASSFLGGQAFF
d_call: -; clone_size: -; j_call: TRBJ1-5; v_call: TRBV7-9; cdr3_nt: TGTGCCAGCAGCTTTGCCGGGAACGGTATTCGGGGCAATCAGCCCCAGCATTTT; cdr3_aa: CASSFAGNGIRGNQPQHF
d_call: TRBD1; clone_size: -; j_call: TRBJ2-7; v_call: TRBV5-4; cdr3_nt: TGTGCCAGCAGCTTGGTTCTGTCGGACAGGGCCTCCTACGAGCAGTACTTC; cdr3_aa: CASSLVLSDRASYEQYF
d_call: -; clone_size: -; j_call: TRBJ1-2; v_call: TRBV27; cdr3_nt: TGTGCCAGCAGGTCGACAGAGGGATCTGGCTACACCTTC; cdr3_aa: CASRSTEGSGYTF
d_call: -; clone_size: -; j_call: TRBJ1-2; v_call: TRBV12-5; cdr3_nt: TGTGCTAGTGGGGGGCAAAACTATGGCTACACCTTC; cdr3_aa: CASGGQNYGYTF
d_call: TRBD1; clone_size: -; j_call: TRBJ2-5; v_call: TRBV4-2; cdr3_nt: TGTGCCAGCAGCCGGGGGGAGGGGACAGGGGTCCTGGAGACCCAGTACTTC; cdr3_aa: CASSRGEGTGVLETQYF